The 28 T cell receptor beta chains in this list originate from one sample, sequenced in a study of vaccination and CD4 T cells after COVID-19. These receptors have no identified antigens. Specified treatment: roughly 11-day PBMC culture with coronavirus spike peptide pools or control peptides (ViraFEST assay). An unexposed donor provided the CD4+ T cells, which were collected before the COVID-19 pandemic (2011-2018). Cultured CD4+ T-cell DNA underwent Oncomine TCR Beta short-read sequencing. TCRdb itself ran the PCR reads through MiXCR, one entry per CDR3 protein. Among a few thousand distinct CDR3 sequences, approximately 76% were seen once, and the ten largest hold around 35%. Source material: CD4+ T cells from blood, cultured in vitro. These receptors were obtained from a human donor in good health.

This clonotype was observed once. The chain joins TRBV6-2 or TRBV6-3 to TRBJ2-5; 7 bases match TRBD2. Germline CDR1 MNHEY, CDR2 SVGEGT. V was clipped by 6 bases and J by 1 base; unmatched bases: 14. The CDR3 has 17 amino acids. The CDR3 protein is CASRRKTSQSPQETQYF. The CDR3 DNA reads as TGTGCCAGCAGACGCAAGACTAGCCAATCCCCCCAAGAGACCCAGTACTTC.

This clonotype counts as large. This rearrangement joins TRBV7-2 to TRBJ1-1; D not certain. The CDR3 consists of 16 residues. V was pared by 1 base and J by 1 base, with 13 bases between. Germline loops: CDR1 SGHTA, CDR2 FQGNSA. The CDR3 is CASSLDRPGGNTEAFF. The CDR3 nucleotides read TGTGCCAGCAGCTTAGATCGTCCAGGTGGGAACACTGAAGCTTTCTTT.

The J gene is TRBJ2-7, the V gene TRBV21-1; whether TRBD2, the table's D call, matches the DNA was not checked. TRBV21-1 is described as a pseudogene. This CDR3 region has 15 residues. The DNA for the CDR3 is TGTGCCAGCAGCAAAGGTAGCGGGAGAGTCAACGAGCAGTACTTC. Translation: CASSKGSGRVNEQYF.

V gene TRBV6-1 combines with J gene TRBJ1-2; a weak D match, TRBD1 (6 bases). Germline-derived CDR1 and CDR2 are MNHNS and SASEGT. The CDR3 is 16 residues long. Trimming stripped 6 bases from V and 0 bases from J, with 17 bases between. Here the CDR3 DNA reads TGTGCCAGCAGCGGACCAGGACAGCTTTCTAACTATGGCTACACCTTC. Translation gives CASSGPGQLSNYGYTF.

The chain uses TRBV28 and TRBJ2-7; D is uncertain. Trimming removed 5 bases at V and 2 bases at J, with 10 bases between. The CDR3 totals 13 residues. Germline V gene lookup returns CDR1 MDHEN and CDR2 SYDVKM. The CDR3 sequence is CASSSPGTYEQYF. As DNA, the CDR3 is TGTGCCAGCAGTAGTCCAGGCACCTACGAGCAGTACTTC.

The chain couples TRBV27 to TRBJ2-7; the match to TRBD1 covers 9 bases. The germline V gene encodes CDR1 MNHEY and CDR2 SMNVEV (reference sequence). V lost 6 bases, J lost 4 bases, and 4 bases stayed unmatched. This CDR3 spans 13 amino acids. CDR3 nucleotides: TGTGCCAGCAGACGGACAGGGGATTACGAGCAGTACTTC. It codes for CASRRTGDYEQYF.

The chain carries TRBV6-5 and TRBJ1-1; D perhaps matches TRBD1 (5 bases). Trimming left V 2 bases short and J 0 bases short, with 13 bases between. The CDR3 covers 16 residues. Germline V CDR1 and CDR2: MNHEY, SVGAGI. In DNA, the CDR3 is TGTGCCAGCAGTTACAAGATCGGACAAATGAACACTGAAGCTTTCTTT. Amino acids: CASSYKIGQMNTEAFF.

The CDR3 DNA sequence: TGTGCCAGCACGCCATTTCGAGGAGGCGAGACCCAGTACTTC. As protein: CASTPFRGGETQYF. The chain is built from TRBV12-3 or TRBV12-4 and TRBJ2-5, with D possibly TRBD2 on 5 matching bases. The CDR3 is 14 amino acids. Trimming cost V 7 bases and J 5 bases, with 17 bases left between them.

The V call is TRBV27, the J call TRBJ1-1; perhaps TRBD1 as D (5 bases). The CDR3 runs to 14 residues. Trimming cost V 9 bases and J 5 bases, with 19 bases left between them. Germline lookup yields CDR1 MNHEY and CDR2 SMNVEV (reference sequence). The DNA for the CDR3 is TGTGCCAGTCGTAAGGGGCAAGGTATTACTGAAGCTTTCTTT. Residues: CASRKGQGITEAFF.

The chain carries TRBV5-4 and TRBJ2-7; D is unresolved. Deletions cut 1 base from V and 2 bases from J, with 10 bases between. This CDR3 contains 14 residues. Germline V gives CDR1 SGHNT, CDR2 YYREEE (reference sequence). This CDR3 reads CASSLSQNPYEQYF. For the CDR3, the DNA is TGTGCCAGCAGCTTGTCACAAAATCCCTACGAGCAGTACTTC.

The chain is built from TRBV6-2 or TRBV6-3 and TRBJ1-1; possibly TRBD1 for D (6 bases). Trimming stripped 6 bases from V and 1 base from J, with 15 bases between. CDR3 length: 15 amino acids. CDR1 is MNHEY, CDR2 SVGEGT, per germline. The CDR3 is CASSSFVRGNTEAFF. The CDR3 region has the DNA TGTGCCAGCAGCTCCTTCGTCAGGGGGAACACTGAAGCTTTCTTT.

The sample holds a few counts of this clonotype. The V and J genes are TRBV6-1 and TRBJ1-6; the D gene is possibly TRBD1 (5 bases). Deletions cut 6 bases from V and 9 bases from J, with 24 bases between. Germline CDR1 reads MNHNS; CDR2 reads SASEGT. This CDR3 has 17 amino acids. The CDR3 sequence is CASRQPRGGVKRSPLHF. Written as DNA, the CDR3 is TGTGCCAGCAGACAACCGCGGGGGGGAGTGAAGCGTTCACCCCTCCACTTT.

In its sample, this clonotype was seen a few times. The chain combines TRBV6-5 with TRBJ2-7; 10 bases match TRBD2. CDR3 size: 14 residues. CDR1 MNHEY and CDR2 SVGAGI come from the germline V gene. The junction had 9 bases not matched to a gene; V was cut back by 1 base and J by 12 bases. The CDR3 region has the DNA TGTGCCAGCAGTTACTTTTCTAGCGGGGGCATCCTGTACTTC. It yields the protein CASSYFSSGGILYF.

The table lists this clonotype with a few counts. The J gene is TRBJ1-6, the V gene TRBV10-3, with D possibly being TRBD1 (6 bases). V lost 0 bases and J lost 9, with 12 bases in between. The CDR3 has 15 amino acids. Per the germline V gene, CDR1 is ENHRY and CDR2 is SYGVKD. The CDR3 sequence: CAISESRGAGSPLHF. CDR3 DNA sequence: TGTGCCATCAGTGAGTCCCGGGGGGCGGGTTCACCCCTCCACTTT.

The chain employs TRBV7-9 and TRBJ1-3, with D unresolved. With 5 bases removed from V and 0 bases from J, the gap between germline ends came to 23 bases. The length of the CDR3 is 19 residues. From germline, CDR1 is SEHNR and CDR2 FQNEAQ (reference sequence). The CDR3 spells CASSRDGGLRTGSGNTIYF. CDR3 sequence (DNA): TGTGCCAGCAGCCGAGACGGCGGCCTCAGGACGGGCTCTGGAAACACCATATATTTT.

This clonotype is judged medium-sized (0.01 to 0.1%). The chain joins TRBV12-3 or TRBV12-4 to TRBJ1-2, with D perhaps TRBD1 (5 bases). Between the trimmed V and J ends, which lost 4 bases and 4 bases, there was a span of 16 bases. This CDR3 region has 15 residues. The CDR3 nucleotides are TGTGCCAGCAGTTCTCGACAGCCACGCCTCTATGGCTACACCTTC. This gives the protein CASSSRQPRLYGYTF.

The CDR3: CASSLNGLAGGPSTDTQYF. The DNA of the CDR3 is TGTGCCAGCAGCTTGAACGGACTAGCGGGGGGCCCGAGCACAGATACGCAGTATTTT. V is TRBV7-2 and J is TRBJ2-3, with 14 bases identical to TRBD2. The V gene's germline CDR1 is SGHTA and CDR2 FQGNSA. This CDR3 is built from 19 residues. V shed 3 bases and J 0 bases; nucleotides not matched to a gene: 8.

This chain uses TRBV7-7 with TRBJ1-2; TRBD1 is a possible D gene (5 bases). Germline CDR1 SSHAT, CDR2 FNYEAQ (reference sequence). The CDR3 covers 13 residues. With 4 bases removed from V and 4 bases from J, the gap between germline ends came to 10 bases. CDR3 residues: CASSSDSSYGYTF. Here the CDR3 DNA reads TGTGCCAGCAGCTCAGACAGCTCCTATGGCTACACCTTC.

The J gene is TRBJ1-6, the V gene TRBV24-1; 11 bases are a match to TRBD1. Trimming removed 7 bases from V and 6 bases from J; junction bases left unmatched: 13. The length of the CDR3 is 18 residues. The germline CDR1 and CDR2 sequences are KGHDR and SFDVKD. The CDR3 region is CATRSEGTGGRGNSPLHF. The CDR3 DNA sequence: TGTGCCACCAGATCGGAGGGGACAGGGGGGCGCGGTAATTCACCCCTCCACTTT.

The chain joins TRBV20-1 to TRBJ2-3, with unresolved D. CDR3 length: 16 amino acids. Germline values: CDR1 DFQATT, CDR2 SNEGSKA (reference sequence). The V gene lost 3 bases and the J gene lost 1 base, with 17 bases spanning the gap. CDR3 nucleotide sequence: TGCAGTGCTAGGTATGCCCAGGCTTCGCGCACAGATACGCAGTATTTT. As protein: CSARYAQASRTDTQYF.

The chain links TRBV6-5 to TRBJ1-4, with D tentatively TRBD1 (5 bases). Trimming cost V 0 bases and J 4 bases, with 6 bases left between them. This CDR3 comprises 14 residues. CDR1 and CDR2 from the germline V gene are MNHEY and SVGAGI. This chain's CDR3 is CASSYSGVNEKLFF. In DNA, the CDR3 is TGTGCCAGCAGTTACTCAGGGGTTAATGAAAAACTGTTTTTT.

In this sample, this clonotype turned up a few times. V and J are TRBV6-1 and TRBJ1-5; 12 bases map to TRBD1. The CDR3 consists of 16 residues. The germline V gene encodes CDR1 MNHNS and CDR2 SASEGT. Unmatched junction bases numbered 5, after V lost 6 bases and J lost 2 bases. The CDR3 sequence is CASSLGQGAGNQPQHF. The CDR3 nucleotides read TGTGCCAGCAGCCTGGGACAGGGGGCAGGCAATCAGCCCCAGCATTTT.

Here the CDR3 reads CASSEPPQGAVHQPQHF. As DNA, the CDR3 is TGCGCCAGCAGTGAGCCTCCACAGGGGGCTGTACATCAGCCCCAGCATTTT. The V call is TRBV10-2, the J call TRBJ1-5, with 9 nucleotides matching TRBD1. CDR3 length: 17 amino acids. The germline gives CDR1 WSHSY, CDR2 SAAADI. V lost 2 bases and J lost 5; bases outside the gene matches: 10.

This clonotype was counted between two and nine times. V usage is TRBV7-8 and J usage is TRBJ2-4, with unresolved D. The V gene lost 3 bases and the J gene lost 6 bases, with 9 bases spanning the gap. Per germline, CDR1 SGHVS and CDR2 FQNEAQ. This CDR3 has 13 amino acids. The CDR3 region has the DNA TGTGCCAGCAGCTTGGGGATCCGAAACATTCAGTACTTC. It translates to CASSLGIRNIQYF.

A word on this clonotype: One end of the junction varies from germline; a read error may be responsible. The chain joins TRBV10-3 to TRBJ2-7; D gene unclear. The V gene's germline CDR1 is ENHRY and CDR2 SYGVKD. The CDR3 spans 12 residues. CDR3 protein: CAVSKGAYEQYF. CDR3 in DNA: TGTGCCGTCAGTAAGGGCGCGTACGAGCAGTACTTC.

The rearrangement links TRBV30 to TRBJ1-5; TRBD1 aligns across 9 bases. The CDR3 has 13 residues. Germline assignment: CDR1 GTSNPN and CDR2 SVGIG (reference sequence). V lost 1 base and J lost 7; bases outside the gene matches: 2. The DNA for the CDR3 is TGTGCCTGGAGTGGGGGGACAGGGCAGCCCCAGCATTTT. Translating it yields CAWSGGTGQPQHF.

The chain uses TRBV7-6 and TRBJ1-6; D uncertain. The CDR3 has 19 residues. V dropped 1 base and J dropped 6 bases, with 22 bases sitting between them. Germline V gene data show CDR1 as SGHVS and CDR2 as FNYEAQ. CDR3 sequence: CASSLVRVAGTRPNSPLHF. In DNA, the CDR3 is TGTGCCAGCAGCTTAGTGCGAGTGGCGGGTACTCGCCCTAATTCACCCCTCCACTTT.

CDR3 nucleotide sequence: TGTGCCAGCCGCTCAGCGGGGTTCCAAGAGACCCAGTACTTC. This codes for CASRSAGFQETQYF. The chain uses TRBV28 and TRBJ2-5, with TRBD2 matching 7 bases. Germline loops: CDR1 MDHEN, CDR2 SYDVKM. The length of the CDR3 is 14 residues. Unmatched junction bases numbered 7, after V lost 8 bases and J lost 1 base.